These 22 T cell receptor beta chains were all obtained from the same sample, sequenced in a study of blood T cell repertoires in COVID-19. Repertoires were generated with immunoSEQ multiplex PCR, while TCRdb's copy carries only in-frame clones and drops some. The repertoire has around 80,000 clones, about three quarters of them found once; the top ten carry approximately 5.4%. What was sequenced was peripheral blood. These receptors all stem from a man aged 50 to 59 with active or convalescent COVID-19.

This chain joins TRBV27 and TRBJ1-2; TRBD1 might be the D (5 bases). The V gene's germline CDR1 is MNHEY and CDR2 SMNVEV (reference sequence). V was trimmed by 5 bases and J by 3 bases, leaving 13 bases between them. This CDR3 has 14 amino acids. CDR3 bases: TGTGCCAGCAGTCGCCAGGGATTGGACTATGGCTACACCTTC. It translates to CASSRQGLDYGYTF.

The chain recombines TRBV19 with TRBJ2-3; 8 bases map to TRBD2. CDR3 length equals 19 residues. The germline V gene encodes CDR1 LNHDA and CDR2 SQIVND (reference sequence). V gave up 5 bases and J gave up 0 bases; unmatched junction bases: 16. The CDR3 loop reads CASSPRGGANAFSTDTQYF. The CDR3 DNA is TGTGCCAGTAGTCCCCGGGGGGGGGCCAACGCCTTTAGCACAGATACGCAGTATTTT. Filled out from reference TRBV19 and TRBJ2-3, the complete variable domain reads DGGITQSPKYLFRKEGQNVTLSCEQNLNHDAMYWYRQDPGQGLRLIYYSQIVNDFQKGDIAEGYSVSREKKESFPLTVTSAQKNPTAFYLCASSPRGGANAFSTDTQYFGPGTRLTVL.

The chain couples TRBV15 to TRBJ1-1, with 7 nucleotides matching TRBD1. CDR3 length: 16 residues. The V segment lost 9 bases and the J segment 3 bases; nucleotides outside the gene matches: 16. CDR1 LNHNV and CDR2 YYDKDF come from the germline V gene (reference sequence). The CDR3 DNA follows: TGTGCCACAGCGTATGGGACAGCGCTTCCGTACACTGAAGCTTTCTTT. This codes for CATAYGTALPYTEAFF.

The V call is TRBV5-4, the J call TRBJ2-1; 11 bases line up with TRBD2. Germline assignment: CDR1 SGHNT and CDR2 YYREEE (reference sequence). With 4 bases clipped from V and 7 bases from J, the junction kept 4 bases outside the gene matches. CDR3 length equals 14 residues. CDR3 bases: TGTGCCAGCAGCCTATGGACTAGCGGGAATGAGCAGTTCTTC. Translation: CASSLWTSGNEQFF.

This clone was seen a single time. The sample contains more than one DNA sequence encoding this CDR3. The chain has TRBV11-2 and TRBJ1-6; D is unclear. Germline V gene sequence: CDR1 SGHAT, CDR2 FQNNGV. Trimming stripped 1 base from V and 5 bases from J, with 9 bases between. The CDR3 loop spans 15 amino acids. CDR3 region: CASSLVGRNNSPLHF. The CDR3 DNA sequence: TGTGCCAGCAGCTTAGTTGGGAGGAATAATTCACCCCTCCACTTT.

The V and J genes are TRBV6-5 and TRBJ1-1, with a possible D match to TRBD1 (5 bases). The V end lost 0 bases, the J end lost 5 bases, and 13 bases lay between the germline ends. The CDR3 sequence is 15 residues long. In germline, CDR1 is MNHEY, CDR2 SVGAGI. As DNA, the CDR3 is TGTGCCAGCAGTTACTCGAGAGCGGGGGGGACTGAAGCTTTCTTT. It codes for CASSYSRAGGTEAFF.

This clone was seen only once. The gene calls are TRBV11-2 and TRBJ2-7; D not certain. CDR1 is SGHAT, CDR2 FQNNGV, per germline. The ends were cut back, 3 bases at V and 3 bases at J, with 9 bases in the middle. The CDR3 is 13 residues long. Here the CDR3 DNA reads TGTGCCAGCAGCTTGGCCACCAACTACGAGCAGTACTTC. Its protein product is CASSLATNYEQYF. The full variable domain, rest sourced from reference TRBV11-2 and TRBJ2-7, is EAGVAQSPRYKIIEKRQSVAFWCNPISGHATLYWYQQILGQGPKLLIQFQNNGVVDDSQLPKDRFSAERLKGVDSTLKIQPAKLEDSAVYLCASSLATNYEQYFGPGTRLTVT.

The V call is TRBV28, the J call TRBJ1-1; TRBD1 matches at 8 bases. Per the germline V gene, CDR1 is MDHEN and CDR2 is SYDVKM. The CDR3 contains 13 residues. V shed 8 bases and J 1 base; nucleotides not matched to a gene: 3. The DNA for the CDR3 is TGTGCCAGCCGGGACAGGAGGAACACTGAAGCTTTCTTT. This codes for CASRDRRNTEAFF. The entire variable domain, with the rest obtained from reference TRBV28 and TRBJ1-1, is as follows: DVKVTQSSRYLVKRTGEKVFLECVQDMDHENMFWYRQDPGLGLRLIYFSYDVKMKEKGDIPEGYSVSREKKERFSLILESASTNQTSMYLCASRDRRNTEAFFGQGTRLTVV.

The gene calls are TRBV7-2 and TRBJ1-1; TRBD1 is a possible D gene (6 bases). The V and J ends lost 4 bases and 5 bases respectively, with 20 bases between them. From germline, CDR1 is SGHTA and CDR2 FQGNSA. The CDR3 is 16 amino acids. This CDR3 is CASSWGTPQVRTEAFF. CDR3 DNA sequence: TGTGCCAGCAGCTGGGGGACACCCCAGGTTCGGACTGAAGCTTTCTTT.

This chain connects TRBV4-3 to TRBJ2-7; D unclear. Germline V lookup: CDR1 LGHNA, CDR2 YSLEER. The CDR3 loop spans 14 amino acids. V dropped 4 bases and J dropped 2 bases, with 12 bases sitting between them. The CDR3 loop reads CASSPIKAAYEQYF. Here the CDR3 DNA reads TGCGCCAGCAGCCCGATCAAGGCGGCCTACGAGCAGTACTTC.

V usage is TRBV6-5 and J usage is TRBJ2-1; 10 bases line up with TRBD2. The CDR3 consists of 15 residues. Looked up from germline, CDR1 is MNHEY and CDR2 is SVGAGI. V dropped 6 bases and J dropped 8; count of bases not matched to a gene: 10. CDR3 nucleotide sequence: TGTGCCAGCAGCGCCCAGCGGGGGGGCCCCTATGAGCAGTTCTTC. Amino acids: CASSAQRGGPYEQFF.

The CDR3 sequence is CASSSPLREVGSPLHF. CDR3 coding DNA: TGTGCCAGCAGTTCCCCACTCAGGGAGGTGGGCTCACCCCTCCACTTT. The chain links TRBV27 to TRBJ1-6; D is perhaps TRBD1 (5 bases). V shed 4 bases and J shed 10 bases, with 20 bases lying between them. This CDR3 region has 16 residues. Germline values: CDR1 MNHEY, CDR2 SMNVEV (reference sequence).

The chain employs TRBV7-3 and TRBJ2-6; D is undetermined. The CDR3 extends over 15 amino acids. The V gene lost 1 base and the J gene lost 4 bases, with 8 bases spanning the gap. CDR1 is SGHTA and CDR2 is FQGTGA in the germline V gene. The CDR3 loop reads CASSLRDSGANVLTF. CDR3 in DNA: TGTGCCAGCAGCTTAAGAGACTCGGGGGCCAACGTCCTGACTTTC.

The table lists this clone with a count of one. This chain connects TRBV11-2 to TRBJ2-7; D not resolved. The ends were cut back, 5 bases at V and 5 bases at J, with 7 bases in the middle. There are 11 residues in the CDR3. Germline CDR1 SGHAT, CDR2 FQNNGV. The CDR3 here is CASSTLNEQYF. CDR3 DNA: TGTGCCAGCAGCACATTGAACGAGCAGTACTTC. Drawing the rest from reference TRBV11-2 and TRBJ2-7, the complete variable domain is EAGVAQSPRYKIIEKRQSVAFWCNPISGHATLYWYQQILGQGPKLLIQFQNNGVVDDSQLPKDRFSAERLKGVDSTLKIQPAKLEDSAVYLCASSTLNEQYFGPGTRLTVT.

The chain carries TRBV7-9 and TRBJ1-1, with D perhaps TRBD1 (6 bases). The length of the CDR3 is 14 residues. Germline V gene sequence: CDR1 SEHNR, CDR2 FQNEAQ (reference sequence). V was shortened by 5 bases and J by 0 bases, with 10 bases between the two germline ends. CDR3 bases: TGTGCCAGCAGCCCCGGGACAATGAACACTGAAGCTTTCTTT. Its protein product is CASSPGTMNTEAFF.

J is TRBJ1-3 and V is TRBV6-5; D gene uncertain. The CDR3 has 16 amino acids. V shed 0 bases and J shed 0 bases, with 9 bases lying between them. CDR1 MNHEY and CDR2 SVGAGI come from the germline V gene. CDR3 in DNA: TGTGCCAGCAGTTACTCAGGCGGGCACTCTGGAAACACCATATATTTT. Its translation is CASSYSGGHSGNTIYF.

V and J are TRBV7-2 and TRBJ2-1, with 8 bases that match TRBD2. The V gene end was trimmed by 5 bases and the J gene end by 9 bases; junction bases not matched to a gene: 9. CDR1 SGHTA and CDR2 FQGNSA come from the germline V gene. The CDR3 totals 14 residues. The CDR3 DNA reads TGTGCCAGCAGCCCACCCTCGGGGGGGTTTGAGCAGTTCTTC. The encoded protein is CASSPPSGGFEQFF.

The CDR3 nucleotides read TGCGCCAGCAGCCAGGGACACCTATCGAACACTGAAGCTTTCTTT. It specifies CASSQGHLSNTEAFF. The V call is TRBV4-1, the J call TRBJ1-1, with D possibly matching TRBD1 (6 bases). This CDR3 comprises 15 residues. Looked up from germline, CDR1 is MGHRA and CDR2 is YSYEKL. Trimming stripped 3 bases from V and 1 base from J, with 12 bases between.

This clone was recorded only once. The genes are TRBV5-1 and TRBJ1-2, with D possibly being TRBD1 (6 bases). Germline values: CDR1 SGHRS, CDR2 YFSETQ. With 2 bases removed from V and 7 bases from J, the gap between germline ends came to 15 bases. The CDR3 sequence is 14 residues long. CDR3 protein: CASSLEGHTGGYTF. The CDR3 coding sequence is TGCGCCAGCAGCTTAGAGGGACACACCGGTGGCTACACCTTC. Full variable domain (remainder filled in from reference TRBV5-1 and TRBJ1-2): KAGVTQTPRYLIKTRGQQVTLSCSPISGHRSVSWYQQTPGQGLQFLFEYFSETQRNKGNFPGRFSGRQFSNSRSEMNVSTLELGDSALYLCASSLEGHTGGYTFGSGTRLTVV.

This clone was recorded a few times. The chain uses TRBV7-9 and TRBJ2-7, with TRBD1 identical over 8 bases. V trimming: 11 bases; J trimming: 1 base; junction bases outside the gene matches: 10. This CDR3 has 14 amino acids. CDR1 and CDR2 (germline): SEHNR, FQNEAQ (reference sequence). The CDR3 DNA follows: TGTGCCTCAGGGGATGGGACAGGATCCTACGAGCAGTACTTC. Translated, it gives CASGDGTGSYEQYF.

The chain employs TRBV5-1 and TRBJ1-2, with D possibly matching TRBD1 (5 bases). Trimming pared 6 bases from V and 6 bases from J, leaving 21 bases between. The CDR3 length is 15 residues. In germline, CDR1 is SGHRS, CDR2 YFSETQ. This chain's CDR3 is CASTLGGGVSNGYTF. CDR3 DNA sequence: TGCGCCAGCACCCTAGGCGGGGGTGTTAGCAATGGCTACACCTTC.

The DNA of the CDR3 is TGCGCCAGCAGCACAGGGGGTGTTTCCTACAATGAGCAGTTCTTC. Residues: CASSTGGVSYNEQFF. The chain couples TRBV5-1 to TRBJ2-1, with 8 nucleotides matching TRBD1. The CDR3 contains 15 residues. J gave up 1 base and V 4 bases, and 4 bases lay outside the gene matches. Germline V gene lookup returns CDR1 SGHRS and CDR2 YFSETQ.